Given below is one T cell receptor (beta chain) in context. These data come from a study of blood T cell repertoires in COVID-19. About the research overall: Sources were T cells, B-cell-depleted T cells, or PBMCs; the material itself was cDNA or gDNA.

The length of the CDR3 is 13 residues. V lost 2 bases to trimming and J lost 3 bases, with 7 bases between them. TCRdb keeps only in-frame clones here, not all; method: immunoSEQ multiplex PCR. The sample gives 58,000 or so clones, 74% of which show up once; about 30% is in the top ten. The sequence was obtained from a woman older than 75 with acute or convalescent COVID-19. Sequences were obtained from peripheral blood. This chain connects TRBV12-3 or TRBV12-4 to TRBJ1-2; no clear D gene. CDR3 DNA: TGTGCCAGCAGTTTAAAGCAACACTATGGCTACACCTTC. It codes for CASSLKQHYGYTF.